These 5 T cell receptor beta chains were all obtained from the same sample, sequenced in a study of cytomegalovirus exposure and HLA in healthy donors. PCR was performed using 60 Vbeta and 13 Jbeta primers. Repertoires were generated with immunoSEQ multiplex PCR, while TCRdb's copy carries only in-frame clones and drops some. Of more than 90,000 clones detected, about 76% appear once; the ten largest clones hold 6.5% to 8.5%. The sample consisted of PBMCs. The receptors originated from a human donor in good health.

The chain has TRBV18 and TRBJ2-1, with 9 bases identical to TRBD2. V trimming: 0 bases; J trimming: 6 bases; junction bases outside the gene matches: 12. The CDR3 spans 18 residues. Germline V CDR1 and CDR2: KGHSH, LQKENI. The CDR3, as DNA: TGTGCCAGCTCACCACCCGTAGCGGGGGCCTCCCACGTCAATGAGCAGTTCTTC. This codes for CASSPPVAGASHVNEQFF.

The V and J genes are TRBV25-1 and TRBJ1-1, with TRBD1 identical over 10 bases. Germline V gives CDR1 MGHDK, CDR2 SYGVNS. The CDR3 sequence is 13 residues long. Germline trimming cut 6 bases from V and 4 bases from J; bases unmatched to any gene: 2. The CDR3 bases are TGTGCCAGCAGGAGGACAGGGGGCACTGAAGCTTTCTTT. Its protein product is CASRRTGGTEAFF.

This sequence joins TRBV15 and TRBJ1-5; 8 nucleotides line up with TRBD1. Per the germline V gene, CDR1 is LNHNV and CDR2 is YYDKDF (reference sequence). The CDR3 has 16 residues. The V and J ends lost 1 base and 3 bases, in that order; junction bases with no gene match: 5. CDR3 loop: CATSRVTGATNQPQHF. Here the CDR3 DNA reads TGTGCCACCAGCAGAGTGACAGGGGCCACCAATCAGCCCCAGCATTTT.

V is TRBV4-1 and J is TRBJ2-7; D is unclear. Germline V gene sequence: CDR1 MGHRA, CDR2 YSYEKL. The CDR3 runs to 13 residues. V lost 7 bases, J lost 3 bases, and 13 bases lay in between. CDR3 in DNA: TGCGCCAGCACGAACTCGGGTAGCTACGAGCAGTACTTC. This codes for CASTNSGSYEQYF.

V usage is TRBV5-6 and J usage is TRBJ1-1; 11 bases are shared with TRBD1. The V and J ends lost 2 bases and 3 bases, in that order; junction bases with no gene match: 6. Germline V CDR1 and CDR2: SGHDT, YYEEEE. CDR3 length: 16 residues. The CDR3 here is CASSFYGQGAYTEAFF. The CDR3 bases are TGTGCCAGCAGCTTCTATGGACAGGGGGCTTACACTGAAGCTTTCTTT.